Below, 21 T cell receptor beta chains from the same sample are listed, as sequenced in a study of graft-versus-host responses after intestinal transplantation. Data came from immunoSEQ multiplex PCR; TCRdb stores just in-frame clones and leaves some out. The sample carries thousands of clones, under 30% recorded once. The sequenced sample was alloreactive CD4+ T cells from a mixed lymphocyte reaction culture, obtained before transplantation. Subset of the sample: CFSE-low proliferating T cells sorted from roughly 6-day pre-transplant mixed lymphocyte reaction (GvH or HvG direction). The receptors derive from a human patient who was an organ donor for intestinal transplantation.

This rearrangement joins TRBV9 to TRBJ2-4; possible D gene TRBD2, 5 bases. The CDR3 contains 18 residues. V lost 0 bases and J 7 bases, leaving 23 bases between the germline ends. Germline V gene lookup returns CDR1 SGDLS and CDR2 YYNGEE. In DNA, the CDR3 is TGTGCCAGCAGCGTAGGGGCCGAACGAGCCGTTCCGGGGAACATTCAGTACTTC. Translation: CASSVGAERAVPGNIQYF.

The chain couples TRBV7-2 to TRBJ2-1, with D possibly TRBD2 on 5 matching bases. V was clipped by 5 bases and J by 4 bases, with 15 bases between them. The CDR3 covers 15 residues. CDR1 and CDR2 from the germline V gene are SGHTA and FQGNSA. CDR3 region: CASSTMGSGYNEQFF. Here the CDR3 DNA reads TGTGCCAGCAGCACCATGGGGAGCGGATACAATGAGCAGTTCTTC.

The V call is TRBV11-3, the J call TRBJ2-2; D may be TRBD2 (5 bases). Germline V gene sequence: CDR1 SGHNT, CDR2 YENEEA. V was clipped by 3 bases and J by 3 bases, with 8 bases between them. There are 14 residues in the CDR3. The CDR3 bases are TGTGCCAGCAGCTTCGGGGTATACACCGGGGAGCTGTTTTTT. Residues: CASSFGVYTGELFF.

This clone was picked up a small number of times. CDR3 region: CASSFYLAGNEQFF. In DNA form, the CDR3 reads TGTGCCAGCAGCTTTTACCTAGCGGGGAATGAGCAGTTCTTC. The chain links TRBV7-2 to TRBJ2-1, with 9 nucleotides matching TRBD2. The CDR3 totals 14 residues. The germline V gene has CDR1 SGHTA and CDR2 FQGNSA. J gave up 7 bases and V 3 bases, and 4 bases lay outside the gene matches.

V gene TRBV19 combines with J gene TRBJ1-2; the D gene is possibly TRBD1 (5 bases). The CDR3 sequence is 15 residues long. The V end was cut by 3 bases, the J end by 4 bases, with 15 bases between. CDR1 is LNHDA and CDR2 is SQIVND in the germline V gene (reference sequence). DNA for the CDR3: TGTGCCAGTAGTATTCAGGGATTGCCGCCCTATGGCTACACCTTC. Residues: CASSIQGLPPYGYTF.

CDR3: CASRELALSSYEQYF. As DNA, the CDR3 is TGTGCCAGCAGGGAACTAGCGTTAAGCTCCTACGAGCAGTACTTC. This rearrangement joins TRBV6-5 to TRBJ2-5, with 7 bases aligning to TRBD2. The tail of the sequence fits TRBJ2-7 better, so the J call may be wrong. From germline, CDR1 is MNHEY and CDR2 SVGAGI. The CDR3 sequence is 15 residues long.

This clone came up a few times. CDR3 sequence: CASSLLAGGGTDTQYF. As DNA, the CDR3 is TGTGCCAGCAGCTTACTAGCGGGAGGTGGCACAGATACGCAGTATTTT. This rearrangement joins TRBV7-3 to TRBJ2-3; 11 bases fit TRBD2. Germline CDR1 and CDR2: SGHTA and FQGTGA. This CDR3 spans 16 amino acids. V was pared by 2 bases and J by 1 base, with 2 bases of the junction left unmatched.

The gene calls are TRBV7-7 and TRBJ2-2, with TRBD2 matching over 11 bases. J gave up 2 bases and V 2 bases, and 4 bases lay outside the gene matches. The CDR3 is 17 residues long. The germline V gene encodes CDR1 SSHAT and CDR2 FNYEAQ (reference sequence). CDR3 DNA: TGTGCCAGCAGCTTATCGGGACTAGCGGAAAACACCGGGGAGCTGTTTTTT. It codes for CASSLSGLAENTGELFF.

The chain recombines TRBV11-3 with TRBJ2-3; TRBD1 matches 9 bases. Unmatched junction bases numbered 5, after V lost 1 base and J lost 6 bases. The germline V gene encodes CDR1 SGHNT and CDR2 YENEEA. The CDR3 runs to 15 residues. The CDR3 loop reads CASSLGLGQGDTQYF. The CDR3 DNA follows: TGTGCCAGCAGCTTAGGTTTAGGACAGGGGGATACGCAGTATTTT.

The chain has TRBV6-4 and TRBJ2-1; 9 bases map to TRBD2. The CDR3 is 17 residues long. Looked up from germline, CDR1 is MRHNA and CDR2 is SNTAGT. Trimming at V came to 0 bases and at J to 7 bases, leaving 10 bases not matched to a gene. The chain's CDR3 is CASSDSPGSGSINEQFF. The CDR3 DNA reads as TGTGCCAGCAGTGACTCCCCCGGTAGCGGGAGCATAAATGAGCAGTTCTTC.

In DNA form, the CDR3 reads TGCAGCGTTGCCACCGGGACTAGCGGGAGGTACGAGCAGTACTTC. This sequence encodes CSVATGTSGRYEQYF. This chain joins TRBV29-1 and TRBJ2-7; 15 bases match TRBD2. Losses at the gene ends were 4 bases for V and 4 bases for J; bases not matched to a gene: 5. CDR3 size: 15 residues. Germline assignment: CDR1 SQVTM and CDR2 ANQGSEA.

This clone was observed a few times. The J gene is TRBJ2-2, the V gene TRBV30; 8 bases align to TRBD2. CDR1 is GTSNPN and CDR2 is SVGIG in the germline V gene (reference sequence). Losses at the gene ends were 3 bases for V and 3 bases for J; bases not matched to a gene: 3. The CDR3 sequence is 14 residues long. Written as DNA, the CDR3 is TGTGCCTGGAGGGTAGCGGGATACACCGGGGAGCTGTTTTTT. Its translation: CAWRVAGYTGELFF.

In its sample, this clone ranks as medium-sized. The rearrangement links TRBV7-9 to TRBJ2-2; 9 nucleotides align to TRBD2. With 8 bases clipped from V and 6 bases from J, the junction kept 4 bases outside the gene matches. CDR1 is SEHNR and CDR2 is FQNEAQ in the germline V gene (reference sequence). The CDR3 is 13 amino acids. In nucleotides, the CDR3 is TGTGCCAGCGGGACTAGCCGGTCCGGGGAGCTGTTTTTT. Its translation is CASGTSRSGELFF.

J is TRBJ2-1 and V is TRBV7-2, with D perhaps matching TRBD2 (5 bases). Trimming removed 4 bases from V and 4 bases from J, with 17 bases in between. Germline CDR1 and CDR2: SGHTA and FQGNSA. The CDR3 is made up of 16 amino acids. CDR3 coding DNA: TGTGCCAGCAGCTCCACGGGGAGTCGAGGATACAATGAGCAGTTCTTC. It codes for CASSSTGSRGYNEQFF.

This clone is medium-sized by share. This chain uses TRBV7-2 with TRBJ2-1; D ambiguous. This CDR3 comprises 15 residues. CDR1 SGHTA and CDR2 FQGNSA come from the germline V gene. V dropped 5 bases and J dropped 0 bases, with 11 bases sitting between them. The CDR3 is CASSLEVSSYNEQFF. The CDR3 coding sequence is TGTGCCAGCAGCCTCGAGGTTAGCTCCTACAATGAGCAGTTCTTC.

CDR3 residues: CASTKTSGSTGELFF. The CDR3 coding sequence is TGTGCCAGCACCAAGACTAGCGGGAGCACCGGGGAGCTGTTTTTT. The chain is built from TRBV5-3 and TRBJ2-2, with 12 bases matching TRBD2. TRBV5-3 counts as an open reading frame of uncertain function. The length of the CDR3 is 15 residues. The V gene end was trimmed by 8 bases and the J gene end by 4 bases; junction bases not matched to a gene: 6.

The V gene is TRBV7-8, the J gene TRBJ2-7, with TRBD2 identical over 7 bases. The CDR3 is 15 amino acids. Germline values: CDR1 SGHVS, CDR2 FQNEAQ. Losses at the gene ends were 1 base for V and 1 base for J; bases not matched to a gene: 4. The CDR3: CASSLVGGGSYEQYF. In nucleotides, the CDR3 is TGTGCCAGCAGCTTAGTGGGGGGAGGGTCCTACGAGCAGTACTTC.

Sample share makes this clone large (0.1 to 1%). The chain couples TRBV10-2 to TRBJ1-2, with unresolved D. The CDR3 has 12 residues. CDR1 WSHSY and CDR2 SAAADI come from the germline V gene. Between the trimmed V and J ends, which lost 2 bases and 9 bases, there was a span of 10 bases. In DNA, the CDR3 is TGCGCCAGCAGTGAGCTTTCCGAGAGCTACACCTTC. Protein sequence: CASSELSESYTF.

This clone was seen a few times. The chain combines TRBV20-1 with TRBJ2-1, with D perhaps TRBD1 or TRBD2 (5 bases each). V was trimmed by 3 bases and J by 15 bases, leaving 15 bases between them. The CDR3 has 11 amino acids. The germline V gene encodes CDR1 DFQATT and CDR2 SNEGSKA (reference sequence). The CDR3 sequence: CSASGGPIRFF. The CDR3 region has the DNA TGCAGTGCTAGTGGGGGACCTATACGGTTCTTC.

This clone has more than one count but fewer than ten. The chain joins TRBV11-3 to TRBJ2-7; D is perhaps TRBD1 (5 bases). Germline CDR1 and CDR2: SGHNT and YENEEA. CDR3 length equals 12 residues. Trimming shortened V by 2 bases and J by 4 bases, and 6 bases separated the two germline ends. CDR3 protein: CASSLQGYEQYF. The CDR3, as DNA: TGTGCCAGCAGCTTACAGGGTTACGAGCAGTACTTC.

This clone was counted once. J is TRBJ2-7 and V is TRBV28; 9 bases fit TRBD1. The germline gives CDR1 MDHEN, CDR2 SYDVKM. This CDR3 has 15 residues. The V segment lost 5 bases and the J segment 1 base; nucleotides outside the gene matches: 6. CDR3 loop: CASSTGGEGSYEQYF. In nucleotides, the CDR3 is TGTGCCAGCAGTACAGGGGGCGAAGGGTCCTACGAGCAGTACTTC.